The text below deals with one TCR beta chain. This CDR3 is 17 amino acids long. Trimming removed 4 bases from V and 1 base from J, with 17 bases in between. Germline CDR1 SGHDT, CDR2 YYEEEE. Generated by immunoSEQ multiplex PCR, the TCRdb table keeps only in-frame clones and is missing some. This table has roughly 220,000 clones, just over 90% appearing once. The sample comes from a study of cytomegalovirus exposure and HLA in healthy donors. The chain combines TRBV5-6 with TRBJ1-4; D is possibly TRBD1 (5 bases). What was sequenced was PBMCs. This TCR was sampled from a woman between 18 and 30 years old in good health and CMV-seronegative. The CDR3 DNA sequence: TGTGCCAGCAGCCTGATGAAAAAGCAGGGAACTAATGAAAAACTGTTTTTT. As protein: CASSLMKKQGTNEKLFF. Based on the CDR3 plus reference TRBV5-6 and TRBJ1-4, the full variable domain is DAGVTQSPTHLIKTRGQQVTLRCSPKSGHDTVSWYQQALGQGPQFIFQYYEEEERQRGNFPDRFSGHQFPNYSSELNVNALLLGDSALYLCASSLMKKQGTNEKLFFGSGTQLSVL.